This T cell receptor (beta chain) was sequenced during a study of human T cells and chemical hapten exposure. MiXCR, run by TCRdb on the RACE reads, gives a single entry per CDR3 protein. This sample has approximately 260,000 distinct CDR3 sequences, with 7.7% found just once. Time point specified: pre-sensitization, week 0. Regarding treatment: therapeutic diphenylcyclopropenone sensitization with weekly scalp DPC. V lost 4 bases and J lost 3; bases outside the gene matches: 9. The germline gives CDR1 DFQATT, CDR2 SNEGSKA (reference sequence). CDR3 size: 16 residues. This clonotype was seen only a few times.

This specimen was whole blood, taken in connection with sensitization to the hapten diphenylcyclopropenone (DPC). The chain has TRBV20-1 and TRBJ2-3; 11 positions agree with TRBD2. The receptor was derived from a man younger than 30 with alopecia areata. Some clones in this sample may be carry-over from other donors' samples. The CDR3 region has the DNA TGCAGTGCTAAGATTAGCGGGGGGGCCCAGACAGATACGCAGTATTTT. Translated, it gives CSAKISGGAQTDTQYF.